In this sample, the clone carrying this T cell receptor beta chain turned up a few times. The germline V gene encodes CDR1 SQVTM and CDR2 ANQGSEA. Unmatched junction bases numbered 8, after V lost 1 base and J lost 4 bases. This CDR3 contains 15 residues. Version v3.0 of the immunoSEQ assay was performed at survey level. Clones were read by immunoSEQ multiplex PCR, and TCRdb kept only the in-frame ones, dropping some. The sample holds 20,000 to 25,000 clones, roughly four fifths seen once. This specimen comes from a study of long-term antiretroviral therapy in people with HIV. Whole-study context: Initial samples were collected about a decade before the 2015 immediate-ART recommendation.

The chain has TRBV29-1 and TRBJ2-7, with 9 bases matching TRBD2. The receptor's source is a woman aged 40 to 50 with HIV. This sample comprised unsorted PBMCs, obtained around 1.8 years before starting antiretroviral therapy. This chain's CDR3 is CSVEGISGSEYEQYF. The CDR3 nucleotides read TGCAGCGTTGAAGGTATTAGCGGGAGTGAGTACGAGCAGTACTTC.